Following are 15 T cell receptor beta chains from one sample sequenced in a study of blood T cells in healthy people across ages. A second PCR of about 7 to 12 cycles used a sample-barcoded 5' primer and a J-beta primer mix. One entry per CDR3 protein, called by TCRdb with MiXCR from the 5' RACE reads. The repertoire includes roughly 1.5 million distinct CDR3 sequences, roughly two fifths of them detected once, and over 3.5% sits in the top ten. Input material: blood. These receptor sequences come from a woman aged 18-29 years in good health.

This chain links TRBV6-2 or TRBV6-3 with TRBJ2-1; no reliable D call. Near its end, the DNA agrees better with TRBJ2-7, so the J call may be wrong. The CDR3 totals 15 residues. From germline, CDR1 is MNHEY and CDR2 SVGEGT. CDR3 nucleotide sequence: TGTGCCAGCAGTTTACCGGGCCTATCCTACAATGAGCAGTACTTC. This translates into CASSLPGLSYNEQYF.

V usage is TRBV12-3 or TRBV12-4 and J usage is TRBJ1-5, with TRBD1 as a possible D gene (6 bases). CDR3 size: 13 residues. V lost 6 bases, J lost 6 bases, and 12 bases lay in between. CDR3 in DNA: TGTGCCAGCAGCCCAAGGACAGTTCAGCCCCAGCATTTT. This translates into CASSPRTVQPQHF.

CDR3 DNA: TGTGCCAGCAGTACCACCTTACATGAGCAGTTCTTC. Residues: CASSTTLHEQFF. This chain links TRBV28 with TRBJ2-1; no reliable D call. CDR3 length equals 12 residues. The V and J ends lost 5 bases and 8 bases respectively, with 10 bases between them. Looked up from germline, CDR1 is MDHEN and CDR2 is SYDVKM.

This clonotype was seen more than once but under ten times. The genes are TRBV4-2 and TRBJ2-3; 8 nucleotides line up with TRBD2. This CDR3 has 16 amino acids. Trimming took 0 bases from V and 3 from J; bases not matched to a gene: 5. Germline values: CDR1 LGHNA, CDR2 YNFKEQ. CDR3 residues: CASSQDGGLGTDTQYF. CDR3 nucleotide sequence: TGTGCCAGCAGCCAAGATGGGGGACTAGGGACAGATACGCAGTATTTT.

The chain links TRBV27 to TRBJ2-5, with D perhaps TRBD1 or TRBD2 (5 bases each). The V gene's germline CDR1 is MNHEY and CDR2 SMNVEV (reference sequence). The CDR3 is 15 residues long. The V and J ends lost 3 bases and 0 bases respectively, with 11 bases between them. CDR3 sequence: CASSFLGEYQETQYF. In DNA, the CDR3 is TGTGCCAGCAGTTTTCTGGGGGAGTACCAAGAGACCCAGTACTTC.

This chain uses TRBV20-1 with TRBJ2-7; no clear D gene. This CDR3 has 12 residues. Per the germline V gene, CDR1 is DFQATT and CDR2 is SNEGSKA (reference sequence). Trimming took off 6 bases at V and 3 bases at J, with 12 bases between the two ends. The CDR3 is CSARNVFYEQYF. CDR3 coding DNA: TGCAGTGCGAGGAACGTTTTCTACGAGCAGTACTTC.

This clonotype has just a few counts. This sequence joins TRBV6-2 or TRBV6-3 and TRBJ1-5; D is unclear. The germline CDR1 and CDR2 sequences are MNHEY and SVGEGT. This CDR3 comprises 11 residues. Trimming pared 5 bases from V and 15 bases from J, leaving 14 bases between. CDR3 nucleotides: TGTGCCAGCAGTGGGATAGGGCCATGGCATTTT. Translating gives CASSGIGPWHF.

This clonotype was recorded a few times. The chain is built from TRBV2 and TRBJ1-6, with 7 bases identical to TRBD1. The CDR3 is 12 amino acids. With V trimmed by 8 bases and J by 8 bases, 3 bases remained unmatched. CDR1 is SNHLY, CDR2 FYNNEI, per germline. The CDR3 reads CASGQDYSPLHF. The CDR3 DNA follows: TGTGCCAGCGGACAGGACTATTCACCCCTCCACTTT.

The chain joins TRBV6-6 to TRBJ2-5; 7 bases line up with TRBD2. This CDR3 comprises 14 residues. J lost 5 bases, V lost 5 bases, and 8 bases had no gene match. Germline V gene data show CDR1 as MNHNY and CDR2 as SVGAGI (reference sequence). The CDR3 DNA sequence: TGTGCCAGCAGTACCCACGGGGGGTGGGAGACCCAGTACTTC. Amino acid sequence: CASSTHGGWETQYF.

The rearrangement links TRBV4-2 to TRBJ2-2; 7 bases map to TRBD2. Trimming at V came to 1 base and at J to 6 bases, leaving 11 bases not matched to a gene. Germline V gives CDR1 LGHNA, CDR2 YNFKEQ. The CDR3 extends over 17 amino acids. In nucleotides, the CDR3 is TGTGCCAGCAGCCAAGTTGATCTAGCGGCCCTCCCCGGGGAGCTGTTTTTT. Translated: CASSQVDLAALPGELFF.

The genes are TRBV28 and TRBJ1-5; 10 bases map to TRBD1. Per germline, CDR1 MDHEN and CDR2 SYDVKM. CDR3 length: 15 residues. J was trimmed by 3 bases and V by 3 bases; bases with no gene match: 2. The CDR3 bases are TGTGCCAGCAGTTTCGGGACAGGGGACAATCAGCCCCAGCATTTT. This sequence encodes CASSFGTGDNQPQHF.

CDR3 sequence reads: CASSLGIRNPLYTEAFF. The DNA for the CDR3 is TGTGCCAGCAGCTTAGGAATACGGAATCCACTTTACACTGAAGCTTTCTTT. This chain uses TRBV7-2 with TRBJ1-1; no definite D call. Germline-derived CDR1 and CDR2 are SGHTA and FQGNSA. V was pared by 1 base and J by 3 bases, with 18 bases between. There are 17 residues in the CDR3.

The rearrangement joins TRBV12-5 to TRBJ1-1; D unclear. CDR1 is LGHNT, CDR2 FRNRAP, per germline. This CDR3 spans 14 amino acids. Trimming removed 0 bases at V and 2 bases at J, with 7 bases between. Here the CDR3 reads CASGLVPSNTEAFF. CDR3 nucleotides: TGTGCTAGTGGTTTGGTACCGAGTAACACTGAAGCTTTCTTT. Filled out from reference TRBV12-5 and TRBJ1-1, the complete variable domain reads DARVTQTPRHKVTEMGQEVTMRCQPILGHNTVFWYRQTMMQGLELLAYFRNRAPLDDSGMPKDRFSAEMPDATLATLKIQPSEPRDSAVYFCASGLVPSNTEAFFGQGTRLTVV.

This clonotype was detected only a few times. The chain has TRBV11-2 and TRBJ1-5; weak D call: TRBD1 (6 bases). The V gene lost 5 bases and the J gene lost 4 bases, with 12 bases spanning the gap. Germline values: CDR1 SGHAT, CDR2 FQNNGV. The CDR3 contains 14 residues. DNA of the CDR3: TGTGCCAGCAGCGTGACAGGTGTAAATCAGCCCCAGCATTTT. Encoded protein: CASSVTGVNQPQHF.

This clonotype was seen more than once but under ten times. J is TRBJ1-1 and V is TRBV12-3 or TRBV12-4, with D hard to call. This CDR3 contains 14 residues. V was trimmed by 3 bases and J by 0 bases, leaving 8 bases between them. The CDR3 DNA sequence: TGTGCCAGCAGTTTGCTGGAGATGAACACTGAAGCTTTCTTT. The encoded protein is CASSLLEMNTEAFF.